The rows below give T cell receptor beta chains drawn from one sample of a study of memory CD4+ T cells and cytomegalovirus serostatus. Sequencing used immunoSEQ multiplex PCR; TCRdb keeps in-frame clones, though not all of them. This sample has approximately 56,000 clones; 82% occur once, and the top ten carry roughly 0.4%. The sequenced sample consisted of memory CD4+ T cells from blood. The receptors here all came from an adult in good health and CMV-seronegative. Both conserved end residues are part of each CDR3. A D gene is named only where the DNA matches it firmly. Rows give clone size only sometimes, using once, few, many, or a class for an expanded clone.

CDR3 protein: CASSQEATGDSPLHF
CDR3 DNA: TGCGCCAGCAGCCAAGAGGCGACAGGGGATTCACCCCTCCACTTT
V gene: TRBV4-1
D gene: TRBD1
J gene: TRBJ1-6
clone size: medium-sized

CDR3 protein: CASSLGQGSSPLHF
CDR3 DNA: TGTGCCAGCAGCTTAGGGCAGGGAAGTTCACCCCTCCACTTT
V gene: TRBV7-6
D gene: -
J gene: TRBJ1-6
clone size: -

CDR3 protein: CAWSGGGETQYF
CDR3 DNA: TGTGCCTGGAGTGGGGGAGGGGAGACCCAGTACTTC
V gene: TRBV30
D gene: TRBD2
J gene: TRBJ2-5
clone size: -

CDR3 protein: CASSQDRVLRRYF
CDR3 DNA: TGCGCCAGCAGCCAAGATCGGGTCCTCCGTAGGTATTTT
V gene: TRBV4-3
D gene: -
J gene: TRBJ2-3
clone size: -

CDR3 protein: CASSVEGVFSGNTIYF
CDR3 DNA: TGTGCCAGCAGCGTAGAGGGGGTTTTTTCTGGAAACACCATATATTTT
V gene: TRBV9
D gene: -
J gene: TRBJ1-3
clone size: once

CDR3 protein: CASSSGQGNRYEQYF
CDR3 DNA: TGTGCCAGCAGTTCTGGGCAGGGCAATAGATACGAGCAGTACTTC
V gene: TRBV11-2
D gene: -
J gene: TRBJ2-7
clone size: -

CDR3 protein: CSAQGNTEAFF
CDR3 DNA: TGCAGCGCCCAGGGGAACACTGAAGCTTTCTTT
V gene: TRBV29-1
D gene: -
J gene: TRBJ1-1
clone size: -

CDR3 protein: CASSLEGRPYEQYF
CDR3 DNA: TGTGCCAGCAGCTTAGAAGGCAGACCCTACGAGCAGTACTTC
V gene: TRBV7-2
D gene: -
J gene: TRBJ2-7
clone size: -

CDR3 protein: CASSQGPGQGGYEQYF
CDR3 DNA: TGCGCCAGCAGCCAAGGGCCGGGACAGGGAGGGTACGAGCAGTACTTC
V gene: TRBV4-3
D gene: TRBD1
J gene: TRBJ2-7
clone size: -

CDR3 protein: CASSYSKRPGSEKLFF
CDR3 DNA: TGTGCCAGCAGTTACTCGAAGAGGCCAGGGTCTGAAAAACTGTTTTTT
V gene: TRBV6-5
D gene: -
J gene: TRBJ1-4
clone size: -

CDR3 protein: CASSLGASSYNSPLHF
CDR3 DNA: TGTGCCAGCAGCTTGGGAGCAAGCTCCTATAATTCACCCCTCCACTTT
V gene: TRBV5-4
D gene: -
J gene: TRBJ1-6
clone size: -

CDR3 protein: CASSPGAISYGYTF
CDR3 DNA: TGCGCCAGCAGTCCGGGAGCCATTTCCTATGGCTACACCTTC
V gene: TRBV5-1
D gene: -
J gene: TRBJ1-2
clone size: -

CDR3 protein: CASSSLQGFFYGYTF
CDR3 DNA: TGTGCCAGCAGTTCTCTACAGGGTTTCTTCTATGGCTACACCTTC
V gene: TRBV28
D gene: -
J gene: TRBJ1-2
clone size: -